Shown below are 7 T cell receptor delta chains from a single sample sequenced in a study of gamma-delta T cells after stem cell transplantation. TCRdb ran CATT on the RT-PCR reads. The sample consists of around 7,800 delta-chain clones, less than 15% of them appearing once. The sample comprised gamma-delta T cells. The receptors were gathered from a human donor. It is not recorded whose cells these are; they may come from a transplant donor.

By share of the sample, this clone is medium-sized (0.01 to 0.1%). In the same sample, other DNA sequences code for this CDR3. This sequence joins TRDV2 and TRDJ3; TRDD3 is a possible D gene (6 bases). Trimming cost V 0 bases and J 0 bases, with 14 bases left between them. Germline lookup yields CDR1 GEAIGNYY and CDR2 EKD. The CDR3 spans 19 residues. CDR3 residues: CACDTGDWRCSWDTRQMFF. Here the CDR3 DNA reads TGTGCCTGTGACACCGGGGATTGGCGCTGCTCCTGGGACACCCGACAGATGTTTTTC.

V gene TRDV1 combines with J gene TRDJ1, with 12 bases fitting TRDD3. This CDR3 has 17 residues. V lost 3 bases, J lost 4 bases, and 9 bases stayed unmatched. Germline-derived CDR1 and CDR2 are TSWWSYY and QGS. This CDR3 reads CALGDLPGGYAGDKLIF. DNA of the CDR3: TGTGCTCTTGGGGATTTACCTGGGGGATACGCGGGCGATAAACTCATCTTT.

This clone has just a few counts. The chain links TRDV1 to TRDJ1, with TRDD3 as a possible D gene (6 bases). CDR1 is TSWWSYY, CDR2 QGS, per germline. This CDR3 comprises 18 residues. Deletions cut 1 base from V and 0 bases from J, with 18 bases between. This chain's CDR3 is CALGERALLMGDTDKLIF. CDR3 in DNA: TGTGCTCTTGGGGAACGGGCATTGCTAATGGGGGACACCGATAAACTCATCTTT.

This clone occurred a few times. The chain combines TRDV3 with TRDJ1; 12 nucleotides align to TRDD3. The CDR3 loop spans 20 amino acids. CDR1 TVYSNPD and CDR2 GDNSRS come from the germline V gene (reference sequence). Unmatched junction bases numbered 22, after V lost 1 base and J lost 4 bases. CDR3 in amino acids: CAFKSRLLPYWGIHSDKLIF. The CDR3 DNA follows: TGTGCCTTTAAGTCCCGCCTTCTCCCGTACTGGGGGATACATAGCGATAAACTCATCTTT.

Regarding this clone: This is likely an artifact of a read error, given a far larger clone one base away. Other DNA variants within this sample encode the same CDR3. The rearrangement uses TRDV2 and TRDJ3; TRDD3 agrees at 7 bases. The V gene's germline CDR1 is GEAIGNYY and CDR2 EKD. The CDR3 totals 17 residues. The CDR3 DNA follows: TGTGCCTGTGACACCGGGGGATGCTCCTGGGACACCCGGCAGATGTTTTTC. This translates into CACDTGGCSWDTRQMFF.

The J gene is TRDJ1, the V gene TRDV1, with D perhaps matching TRDD3 (5 bases). Per the germline V gene, CDR1 is TSWWSYY and CDR2 is QGS. There are 18 residues in the CDR3. V was trimmed by 0 bases and J by 0 bases, leaving 17 bases between them. The CDR3 loop reads CALGELLPQGTHTDKLIF. In DNA, the CDR3 is TGTGCTCTTGGGGAACTTCTACCGCAGGGGACACACACCGATAAACTCATCTTT.

By sample share, this clone is medium-sized. The chain combines TRDV2 with TRDJ3; 9 bases map to TRDD3. Losses at the gene ends were 1 base for V and 0 bases for J; bases not matched to a gene: 6. This CDR3 has 19 amino acids. Germline V lookup: CDR1 GEAIGNYY, CDR2 EKD. The chain's CDR3 is CACDTLLGDSSWDTRQMFF. The CDR3, as DNA: TGTGCCTGTGACACGTTACTGGGGGACAGCTCCTGGGACACCCGACAGATGTTTTTC.